This T cell receptor (beta chain) was observed in a study of T cell repertoires in cytomegalovirus infection. Overall study context: CMV epitopes in the study were HLA-C-restricted (recently identified) and HLA-B-restricted (well studied). Public TCR beta signature analysis indicated the presence of both CMV infection and matching HLA type. Study results and caveats: It was HLA-C-restricted CMV-specific TCR beta clonotypes that dominated the response ex vivo.

TCRdb used MiXCR to reprocess the reads, holding one entry per CDR3 protein. The repertoire holds roughly 920,000 distinct CDR3 sequences, with about a third as singletons. As regards this clonotype: Antigen unknown.

The sequence derives from a human donor in good health (CMV status not recorded). Some clones in this sample may be carry-over from other donors' samples. The input for sequencing was cultured CD8+ T cells from PBMCs, taken from culture after CMV antigen stimulation.

The CDR3 region has the DNA TGTGCCACCAGTGATCGACAGGGGTGGGAAACAGATACGCAGTATTTT. It specifies CATSDRQGWETDTQYF. The chain links TRBV24-1 to TRBJ2-3; 8 nucleotides line up with TRBD1. Germline trimming cut 3 bases from V and 3 bases from J; bases unmatched to any gene: 7. The CDR3 loop spans 16 amino acids. Germline V gene lookup returns CDR1 KGHDR and CDR2 SFDVKD.